This T cell receptor beta chain was captured by sequencing in a study of T cells in tuberculosis. Study information: A South African cohort included IGRA-negative adolescents, latently infected IGRA-positive adolescents and adults with active tuberculosis.

TCRdb's table, derived via immunoSEQ multiplex PCR, lists solely in-frame clones and lacks some. The profile shows 30,000 or so clones, roughly 95% of them singletons. CDR1 is SGDLS and CDR2 is YYNGEE in the germline V gene. V lost 3 bases and J 4 bases, leaving 10 bases between the germline ends. This CDR3 has 14 residues. Sequencing input: PBMCs. The V and J genes are TRBV9 and TRBJ1-4; possible D gene TRBD1, 6 bases. This clonotype was sampled from a donor aged 5-35 years with latent tuberculosis or without tuberculosis infection. CDR3: CASSARGFNEKLFF. CDR3 sequence (DNA): TGTGCCAGCAGCGCTAGGGGGTTTAATGAAAAACTGTTTTTT.